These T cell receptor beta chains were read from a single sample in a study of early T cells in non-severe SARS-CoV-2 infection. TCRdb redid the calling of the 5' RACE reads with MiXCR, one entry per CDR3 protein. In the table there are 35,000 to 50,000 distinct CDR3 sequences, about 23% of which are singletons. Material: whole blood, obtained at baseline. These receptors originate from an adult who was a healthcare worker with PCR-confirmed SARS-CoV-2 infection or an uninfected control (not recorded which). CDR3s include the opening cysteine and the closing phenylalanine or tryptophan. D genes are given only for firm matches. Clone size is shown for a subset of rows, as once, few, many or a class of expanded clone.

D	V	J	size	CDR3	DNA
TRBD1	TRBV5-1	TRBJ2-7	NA	CASSPDRGNYEQYF	TGCGCCAGCAGCCCCGACAGGGGTAACTACGAGCAGTACTTC
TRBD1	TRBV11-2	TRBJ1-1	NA	CASSQGAPEAFF	TGTGCCAGCTCCCAGGGGGCCCCTGAAGCTTTCTTT
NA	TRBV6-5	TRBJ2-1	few	CASSQGTFPSYNEQFF	TGTGCCAGCAGTCAGGGGACATTCCCCTCCTACAATGAGCAGTTCTTC
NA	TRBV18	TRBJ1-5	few	CASSADYSNQPQHF	TGTGCCAGCTCAGCGGACTATAGCAATCAGCCCCAGCATTTT
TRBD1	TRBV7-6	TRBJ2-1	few	CASSYRTGSYNEQFF	TGTGCCAGCAGCTACCGGACAGGGTCCTACAATGAGCAGTTCTTC
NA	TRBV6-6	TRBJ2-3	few	CASNREGVDTQYF	TGTGCCAGCAACCGAGAGGGAGTAGATACGCAGTATTTT
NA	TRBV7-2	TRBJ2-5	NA	CASSFGDSETQYF	TGTGCCAGCAGCTTTGGTGACTCAGAGACCCAGTACTTC
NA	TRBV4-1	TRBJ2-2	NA	CASSQVVWSSTGELFF	TGCGCCAGCAGCCAAGTTGTCTGGAGCTCCACCGGGGAGCTGTTTTTT
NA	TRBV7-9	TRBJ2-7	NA	CASSLAGSKNEQYF	TGTGCCAGCAGCTTAGCGGGCTCGAAGAACGAGCAGTACTTC
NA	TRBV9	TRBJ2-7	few	CASSVAPEGVYEQYF	TGTGCCAGCAGCGTAGCTCCTGAGGGGGTCTACGAGCAGTACTTC
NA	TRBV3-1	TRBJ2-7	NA	CASSSDLAYTYEQYF	TGTGCCAGCAGCTCCGACCTAGCGTACACCTACGAGCAGTACTTC
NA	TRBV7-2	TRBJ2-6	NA	CASSEDSSGANVLTF	TGTGCCAGCAGTGAGGACAGCTCTGGGGCCAACGTCCTGACTTTC
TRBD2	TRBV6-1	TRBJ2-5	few	CASSKLAGERETQYF	TGTGCCAGCAGCAAACTAGCGGGGGAAAGAGAGACCCAGTACTTC
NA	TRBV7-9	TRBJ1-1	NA	CASSFTTNEAFF	TGTGCCAGCAGCTTCACGACGAACGAAGCTTTCTTT
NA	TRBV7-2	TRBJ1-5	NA	CASSLLGRRNQPQHF	TGTGCCAGCAGCTTGTTGGGGAGGCGAAATCAGCCCCAGCATTTT
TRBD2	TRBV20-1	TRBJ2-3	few	CSATPGTSVDTQYF	TGCAGTGCCACCCCCGGGACTAGCGTAGATACGCAGTATTTT
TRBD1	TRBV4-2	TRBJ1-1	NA	CASSPRGTNTEAFF	TGTGCCAGCAGCCCCAGGGGGACGAACACTGAAGCTTTCTTT